The 7 T cell receptor beta chains presented below share a single source sample, sequenced in a study of spatial heterogeneity in lung cancer. MiXCR was run by TCRdb on the 5' RACE reads, yielding one entry per CDR3 protein. The data show 60,000 to 85,000 distinct CDR3 sequences, with less than 9.5% seen just once and approximately 2% held by the top ten. Time point described: blood at routine non-recurrence follow-up after resection. The sequenced sample was PBMCs, obtained at follow-up. The receptors were gathered from a female donor with early-stage non-small cell lung cancer.

There are a few counts of this clonotype. The V and J genes are TRBV18 and TRBJ2-6; D not resolved. Germline assignment: CDR1 KGHSH and CDR2 LQKENI. V was cut by 3 bases and J by 2 bases, with 8 bases left in between. The CDR3 runs to 15 residues. The CDR3 DNA follows: TGTGCCAGCTCACCCCCAGGAACTGGGGCCAACGTCCTGACTTTC. It specifies CASSPPGTGANVLTF.

Ten or more counts support this clonotype. The chain is built from TRBV29-1 and TRBJ2-5; D is unclear. From germline, CDR1 is SQVTM and CDR2 ANQGSEA. The V gene lost 5 bases and the J gene lost 1 base, with 20 bases spanning the gap. The CDR3 is 16 residues long. The CDR3 DNA reads TGCAGCGTTTTACCCACCTCCTCATCCGTCCAAGAGACCCAGTACTTC. As protein: CSVLPTSSSVQETQYF.

This clonotype was observed many times. V usage is TRBV5-1 and J usage is TRBJ2-3; D remains ambiguous. Germline values: CDR1 SGHRS, CDR2 YFSETQ. This CDR3 is built from 12 residues. Trimming took off 5 bases at V and 5 bases at J, with 9 bases between the two ends. As DNA, the CDR3 is TGCGCCAGCAGGACCGAGGAAGATACGCAGTATTTT. It encodes CASRTEEDTQYF.

This clonotype was observed a handful of times. The V and J genes are TRBV5-5 and TRBJ1-5; D unresolved. Germline V gene data show CDR1 as SGHKS and CDR2 as YYEKEE (reference sequence). This CDR3 is built from 14 residues. Trimming pared 2 bases from V and 4 bases from J, leaving 10 bases between. In DNA form, the CDR3 reads TGTGCCAGCAGCTTTTCCCCGGGGAATCAGCCCCAGCATTTT. Residues: CASSFSPGNQPQHF.

This clonotype was detected many times. The V gene is TRBV7-6, the J gene TRBJ2-5; 7 bases fit TRBD2. Unmatched junction bases numbered 11, after V lost 1 base and J lost 0 bases. Germline CDR1 is SGHVS and CDR2 is FNYEAQ. The CDR3 totals 18 residues. The CDR3 spells CASSLVASGPPDQETQYF. Written as DNA, the CDR3 is TGTGCCAGCAGCTTAGTAGCTAGCGGTCCACCGGACCAAGAGACCCAGTACTTC.

This clonotype was detected ten times or more. The chain joins TRBV24-1 to TRBJ2-3; 14 bases are shared with TRBD2. Germline CDR1 reads KGHDR; CDR2 reads SFDVKD. The CDR3 sequence is 15 residues long. J lost 6 bases, V lost 6 bases, and 4 bases had no gene match. The CDR3 nucleotides are TGTGCCACCAGTACGGGACTAGCGGGAGTTGATACGCAGTATTTT. Its protein is CATSTGLAGVDTQYF.

The V call is TRBV2, the J call TRBJ2-3; TRBD2 is a possible D gene (5 bases). The CDR3 is 12 residues long. The V gene's germline CDR1 is SNHLY and CDR2 FYNNEI. V was clipped by 6 bases and J by 7 bases, with 11 bases between them. In nucleotides, the CDR3 is TGTGCCAGCAGGGATAGCGCGTATACGCAGTATTTT. Its translation: CASRDSAYTQYF.